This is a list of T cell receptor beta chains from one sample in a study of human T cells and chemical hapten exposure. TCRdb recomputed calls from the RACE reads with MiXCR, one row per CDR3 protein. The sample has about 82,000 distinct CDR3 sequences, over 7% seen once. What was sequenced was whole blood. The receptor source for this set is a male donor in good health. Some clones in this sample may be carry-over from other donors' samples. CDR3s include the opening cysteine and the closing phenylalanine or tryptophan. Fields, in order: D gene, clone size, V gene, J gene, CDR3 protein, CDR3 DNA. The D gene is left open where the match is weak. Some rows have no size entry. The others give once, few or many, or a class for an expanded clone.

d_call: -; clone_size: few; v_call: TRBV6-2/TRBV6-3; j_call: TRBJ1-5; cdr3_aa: CASSYSKETGVGPQHF; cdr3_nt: TGTGCCAGCAGTTACTCGAAAGAGACAGGCGTGGGACCCCAGCATTTT
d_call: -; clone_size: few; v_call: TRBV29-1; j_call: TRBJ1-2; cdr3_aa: CSVEKSIPLYGYTF; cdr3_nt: TGCAGCGTTGAAAAGTCGATTCCCCTCTATGGCTACACCTTC
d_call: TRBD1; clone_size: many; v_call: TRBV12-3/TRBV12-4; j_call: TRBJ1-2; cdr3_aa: CASRSVQGAIRRDGYTF; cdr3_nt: TGTGCCAGCAGGTCCGTACAGGGGGCGATAAGAAGAGATGGCTACACCTTC
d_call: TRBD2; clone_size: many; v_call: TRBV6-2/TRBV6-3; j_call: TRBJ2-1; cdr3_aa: CASSYSIRGGGNEQFF; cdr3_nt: TGTGCCAGCAGTTACTCGATTCGGGGCGGGGGGAATGAGCAGTTCTTC
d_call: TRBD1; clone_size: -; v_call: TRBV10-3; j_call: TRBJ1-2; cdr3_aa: CAISSQGDYGYTF; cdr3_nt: TGTGCCATTAGTTCACAGGGGGACTATGGCTACACCTTC
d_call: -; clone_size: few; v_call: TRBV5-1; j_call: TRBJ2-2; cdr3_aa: CASSSEGQVDGELFF; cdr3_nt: TGCGCCAGCAGTTCTGAGGGCCAAGTCGACGGGGAGCTGTTTTTT
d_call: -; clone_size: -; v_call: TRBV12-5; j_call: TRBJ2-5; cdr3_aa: CASGPDGEETQYF; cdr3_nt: TGTGCTAGTGGCCCGGACGGGGAAGAGACCCAGTACTTC
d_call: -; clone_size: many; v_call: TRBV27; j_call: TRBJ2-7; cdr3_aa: CASSLAGRGDSYEQYF; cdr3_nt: TGTGCCAGCAGTCTGGCCGGGAGAGGGGACTCCTACGAGCAGTACTTC
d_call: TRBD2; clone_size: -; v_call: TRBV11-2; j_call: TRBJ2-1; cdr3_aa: CASSPGLNEQFF; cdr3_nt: TGTGCCAGCAGCCCGGGACTAAATGAGCAGTTCTTC
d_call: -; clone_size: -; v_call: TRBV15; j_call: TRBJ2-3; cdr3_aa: CATSTGAEDTQYF; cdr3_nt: TGTGCCACCAGCACTGGAGCGGAAGATACGCAGTATTTT
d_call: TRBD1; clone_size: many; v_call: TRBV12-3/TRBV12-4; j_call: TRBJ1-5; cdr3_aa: CASSLGERTGAQPQHF; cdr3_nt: TGTGCCAGCAGTTTAGGGGAACGGACAGGAGCCCAGCCCCAGCATTTT
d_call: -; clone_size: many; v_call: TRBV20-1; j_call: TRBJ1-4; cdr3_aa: CSARGGRDEKLFF; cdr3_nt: TGCAGTGCTAGAGGAGGCAGGGATGAAAAACTGTTTTTT
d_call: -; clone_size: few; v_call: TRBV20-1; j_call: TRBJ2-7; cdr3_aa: CSAAQGNEQYF; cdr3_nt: TGCAGTGCAGCCCAGGGCAACGAGCAGTACTTC
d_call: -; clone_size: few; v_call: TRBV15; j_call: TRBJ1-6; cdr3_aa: CATSRDSDSPLHF; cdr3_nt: TGTGCCACCAGCAGAGATTCCGATTCACCCCTCCACTTT
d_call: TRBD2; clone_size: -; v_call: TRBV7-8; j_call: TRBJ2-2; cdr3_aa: CASSLDSGSNTGELFF; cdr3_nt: TGTGCCAGCAGCTTAGACAGCGGGAGTAACACCGGGGAGCTGTTTTTT
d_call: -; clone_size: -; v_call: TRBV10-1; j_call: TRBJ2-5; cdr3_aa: CASQRDFQETQYF; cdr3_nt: TGCGCCAGCCAACGGGACTTCCAAGAGACCCAGTACTTC
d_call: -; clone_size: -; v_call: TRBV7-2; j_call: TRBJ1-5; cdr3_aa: CASSLGTATRNQPQHF; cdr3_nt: TGTGCCAGCAGCTTAGGGACAGCCACACGCAATCAGCCCCAGCATTTT
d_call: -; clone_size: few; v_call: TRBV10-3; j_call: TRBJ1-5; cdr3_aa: CAISEGDGGTQPQHF; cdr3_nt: TGTGCCATCAGTGAGGGGGACGGTGGGACTCAGCCCCAGCATTTT
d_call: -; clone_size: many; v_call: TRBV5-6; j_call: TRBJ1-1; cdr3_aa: CASSHGQYTEAFF; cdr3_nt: TGTGCCAGCAGCCACGGACAGTACACTGAAGCTTTCTTT
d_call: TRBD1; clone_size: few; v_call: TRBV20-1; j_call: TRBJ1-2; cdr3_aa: CSAEQGGRNYGYTF; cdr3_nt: TGCAGTGCTGAACAGGGGGGTAGGAACTATGGCTACACCTTC
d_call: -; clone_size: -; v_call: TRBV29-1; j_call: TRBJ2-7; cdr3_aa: CSVEGGQGPYEQYF; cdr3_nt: TGCAGCGTTGAAGGGGGGCAGGGGCCCTACGAGCAGTACTTC
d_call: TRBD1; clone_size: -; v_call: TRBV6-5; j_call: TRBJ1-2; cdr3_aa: CASSRTQGDYGYTF; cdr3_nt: TGTGCCAGCAGTAGAACGCAGGGGGACTATGGCTACACCTTC
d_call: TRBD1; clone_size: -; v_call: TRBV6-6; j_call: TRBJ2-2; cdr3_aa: CASSSTGGRTGELFF; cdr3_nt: TGTGCCAGCAGCTCAACAGGGGGCCGAACCGGGGAGCTGTTTTTT
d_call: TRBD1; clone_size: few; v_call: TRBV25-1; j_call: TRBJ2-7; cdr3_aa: CASSVGQGTYEQYF; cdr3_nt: TGTGCCAGCAGTGTAGGACAGGGAACCTACGAGCAGTACTTC
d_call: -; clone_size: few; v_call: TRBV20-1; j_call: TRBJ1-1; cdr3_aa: CSARGSRGGDTEAFF; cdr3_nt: TGCAGTGCCCGGGGGTCGAGGGGAGGGGACACTGAAGCTTTCTTT
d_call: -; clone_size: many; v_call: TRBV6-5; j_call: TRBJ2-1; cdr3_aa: CASSFRSSYNEQFF; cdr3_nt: TGTGCCAGCAGTTTCCGGAGCTCCTACAATGAGCAGTTCTTC